This TCR beta chain was profiled in a study of OX40 agonist ivuxolimab in advanced cancers. Across the study: An agonistic anti-OX40 (CD134) antibody, ivuxolimab, was used to treat the patients. About 42% of patients had received prior checkpoint inhibitor therapy. Study conclusions and caveats: The CD4+ and CD8+ T cells in the blood had expanded clonally by week 6 at 0.1 to 3.0 mg/kg.

V lost 6 bases to trimming and J lost 4 bases, with 18 bases between them. The CDR3 is 14 amino acids. Per the germline V gene, CDR1 is SQVTM and CDR2 is ANQGSEA. Clones were read by immunoSEQ multiplex PCR, and TCRdb kept only the in-frame ones, dropping some. The data contain some 65,000 clones, about 88% of them singletons. Exclusion applied to patients with autoimmune disease history or systemic immunosuppression. With regard to this clone: Its antigen is unknown.

The chain recombines TRBV29-1 with TRBJ1-2, with a weak D call TRBD1 (5 bases). The clonotype originates from an adult with an advanced solid tumor such as melanoma, head and neck, liver or kidney cancer. The material was CD4+ or CD8+ T cells sorted from blood, obtained in a trial of the OX40 agonist ivuxolimab. CDR3 nucleotide sequence: TGCAGCGTCGTAAAATCAGGGTTAGGCTATGGCTACACCTTC. It is translated as CSVVKSGLGYGYTF. Using reference TRBV29-1 and TRBJ1-2 for the parts outside the CDR3, the full variable domain is SAVISQKPSRDICQRGTSLTIQCQVDSQVTMMFWYRQQPGQSLTLIATANQGSEATYESGFVIDKFPISRPNLTFSTLTVSNMSPEDSSIYLCSVVKSGLGYGYTFGSGTRLTVV.